These 20 T cell receptor beta chains originate from one sample sequenced in a study of cytomegalovirus exposure and HLA in healthy donors (dated by TCRdb to the late 2010s). To prepare the library, the immunoSEQ multiplex PCR assay was applied. For the multiplex PCR, a mixture combining 60 forward primers for TCR Vbeta segments and 13 reverse primers for TCR Jbeta segments was used. TCRdb holds this immuneACCESS table with in-frame rearrangements only. Some clones are missing; in checked studies, unresolved V genes explain under half, and the rest has no known cause. This sample has over 200,000 clones in its table, and 77% of those were observed once. The top ten clonotypes cover 2.7% of the sample. Sequencing used PBMCs. The receptors here all came from a woman in her fifties or sixties in good health and CMV-seropositive.

V and J are TRBV7-2 and TRBJ1-2, with 8 bases fitting TRBD1. Trimming took 3 bases from V and 4 from J; bases not matched to a gene: 4. Germline V gives CDR1 SGHTA, CDR2 FQGNSA. The CDR3 has 14 amino acids. The CDR3 loop reads CASSFPGGRYGYTF. DNA for the CDR3: TGTGCCAGCAGCTTCCCAGGGGGCCGCTATGGCTACACCTTC.

This clone was seen more than once but under ten times. This chain joins TRBV5-6 and TRBJ1-2; 7 positions agree with TRBD1. V shed 4 bases, J shed 0 bases, and the junction held 6 bases outside the gene matches. The CDR3 spans 15 residues. Germline V gives CDR1 SGHDT, CDR2 YYEEEE. The CDR3 loop is CASSTTGAPNYGYTF. The CDR3 DNA reads as TGTGCCAGCAGCACCACAGGGGCACCTAACTATGGCTACACCTTC.

The chain uses TRBV6-1 and TRBJ1-2, with D possibly being TRBD1 (6 bases). Trimming cost V 5 bases and J 8 bases, with 15 bases left between them. The CDR3 sequence is 13 residues long. CDR1 MNHNS and CDR2 SASEGT come from the germline V gene. DNA for the CDR3: TGTGCCAGCAGTTCCTACAGGGTAGCCGGCTACACCTTC. It translates to CASSSYRVAGYTF.

The chain couples TRBV5-4 to TRBJ2-5; 8 positions match TRBD2. Germline loops: CDR1 SGHNT, CDR2 YYREEE (reference sequence). There are 15 residues in the CDR3. J lost 1 base, V lost 0 bases, and 2 bases had no gene match. The CDR3 nucleotides read TGTGCCAGCAGCTTGGTTGGGACTAGCCAAGAGACCCAGTACTTC. Translating gives CASSLVGTSQETQYF.

The chain uses TRBV5-1 and TRBJ2-1, with a possible D match to TRBD2 (6 bases). The V gene's germline CDR1 is SGHRS and CDR2 YFSETQ. The CDR3 extends over 15 amino acids. V gave up 4 bases and J gave up 0 bases, with 11 bases separating them. The CDR3 sequence is CASSPDGSSYNEQFF. The DNA of the CDR3 is TGCGCCAGCAGCCCAGACGGGAGCTCCTACAATGAGCAGTTCTTC.

The V and J genes are TRBV6-1 and TRBJ1-1; no reliable D call. CDR1 and CDR2 from the germline V gene are MNHNS and SASEGT. The germline V and J ends were trimmed by 5 bases and 1 base, with 11 bases remaining between them. This CDR3 spans 14 amino acids. CDR3 sequence (DNA): TGTGCCAGCAGTCTTAATCGGGGGAACACTGAAGCTTTCTTT. Translated, it gives CASSLNRGNTEAFF.

This clone has a single count. The gene calls are TRBV29-1 and TRBJ1-1; weak D call: TRBD1 (5 bases). This CDR3 region has 13 residues. V shed 5 bases and J shed 3 bases, with 13 bases lying between them. Germline V gives CDR1 SQVTM, CDR2 ANQGSEA. For the CDR3, the DNA is TGCAGCGTTATGACAGTGTTCGACACTGAAGCTTTCTTT. Its protein is CSVMTVFDTEAFF.

This clone was picked up one time. The rearrangement links TRBV28 to TRBJ1-2; no definite D call. The CDR3 has 11 residues. Germline CDR1 MDHEN, CDR2 SYDVKM. The V end lost 5 bases, the J end lost 6 bases, and 7 bases lay between the germline ends. The chain's CDR3 is CASSTADGYTF. CDR3 DNA sequence: TGTGCCAGCAGTACCGCGGATGGCTACACCTTC.

The chain carries TRBV30 and TRBJ1-1; D is possibly TRBD1 (6 bases). The germline CDR1 and CDR2 sequences are GTSNPN and SVGIG (reference sequence). V lost 0 bases and J lost 5, with 13 bases in between. The length of the CDR3 is 14 residues. CDR3 in DNA: TGTGCCTGGAGTGTAGGGTTAAGGGGGACTGAAGCTTTCTTT. Its protein is CAWSVGLRGTEAFF.

This clone was found a few times. The V call is TRBV7-2, the J call TRBJ1-5; D call uncertain. This CDR3 spans 12 amino acids. V lost 3 bases, J lost 11 bases, and 11 bases lay in between. CDR1 and CDR2 from the germline V gene are SGHTA and FQGNSA. CDR3 region: CASSFTGRAQHF. Written as DNA, the CDR3 is TGTGCCAGCAGCTTCACGGGTCGGGCCCAGCATTTT.

As to this clone: Other DNA sequences within the sample encode an identical CDR3. The chain links TRBV5-4 to TRBJ2-7; 9 nucleotides align to TRBD1. V lost 2 bases, J lost 3 bases, and 6 bases stayed unmatched. There are 15 residues in the CDR3. Germline V gene lookup returns CDR1 SGHNT and CDR2 YYREEE (reference sequence). CDR3 bases: TGTGCCAGCAGCTTAGGGGGACAGGGAGGCTACGAGCAGTACTTC. Translating gives CASSLGGQGGYEQYF.

The rearrangement links TRBV15 to TRBJ1-1; TRBD1 matches 9 bases. This CDR3 spans 16 amino acids. Trimming cost V 7 bases and J 5 bases; bases outside gene matches: 14. In germline, CDR1 is LNHNV, CDR2 YYDKDF (reference sequence). The CDR3 is CATTTSRDRDWTEAFF. CDR3 nucleotides: TGTGCCACCACCACCTCTAGGGACAGGGATTGGACTGAAGCTTTCTTT.

This clone was detected a few times. V gene TRBV6-6 combines with J gene TRBJ1-3; a weak D match, TRBD1 (5 bases). CDR3 length equals 14 residues. Germline CDR1 is MNHNY and CDR2 is SVGAGI (reference sequence). The germline V and J ends were trimmed by 4 bases and 1 base, with 8 bases remaining between them. DNA of the CDR3: TGTGCCAGCAGTTTCACAGGTTCTGGAAACACCATATATTTT. It yields the protein CASSFTGSGNTIYF.

In DNA form, the CDR3 reads TGTGCCAGCTCCCGCCCCGGTCGGGAGACCCAGTACTTC. It yields the protein CASSRPGRETQYF. This chain connects TRBV18 to TRBJ2-5; no clear D. V was trimmed by 6 bases and J by 5 bases, leaving 13 bases between them. CDR3 length: 13 amino acids. Germline lookup yields CDR1 KGHSH and CDR2 LQKENI.

This chain uses TRBV18 with TRBJ1-2; D gene uncertain. The germline V gene has CDR1 KGHSH and CDR2 LQKENI. Between the trimmed V and J ends, which lost 3 bases and 6 bases, there was a span of 8 bases. This CDR3 comprises 12 residues. The CDR3 DNA reads TGTGCCAGCTCACCGGAAGCGCATGGCTACACCTTC. This sequence encodes CASSPEAHGYTF.

The chain has TRBV7-2 and TRBJ2-7, with TRBD1 identical over 11 bases. V lost 3 bases and J lost 4; bases outside the gene matches: 17. This CDR3 has 19 residues. The germline gives CDR1 SGHTA, CDR2 FQGNSA. The CDR3 is CASSFEALAWDRGSYEQYF. In nucleotides, the CDR3 is TGTGCCAGCAGCTTTGAGGCGTTAGCATGGGACAGGGGGTCTTACGAGCAGTACTTC.

As concerns this clone: At one end, the junction sequence differs from germline, possibly due to a read error. This chain links TRBV5-6 with TRBJ1-2; the match to TRBD1 covers 8 bases. This CDR3 is 15 amino acids long. Germline V gene data show CDR1 as SGHDT and CDR2 as YYEEEE. The CDR3 DNA reads TGTGCCAACAGCTCGCGACAGGGGATTTTCTATGGCTACACCTTC. Translated: CANSSRQGIFYGYTF.

The chain uses TRBV27 and TRBJ2-5; possibly TRBD2 for D (7 bases). CDR1 MNHEY and CDR2 SMNVEV come from the germline V gene (reference sequence). There are 17 residues in the CDR3. Trimming cost V 5 bases and J 2 bases, with 21 bases left between them. This chain's CDR3 is CASSIKGGGRGQETQYF. DNA for the CDR3: TGTGCCAGCAGTATTAAGGGGGGGGGTAGGGGGCAAGAGACCCAGTACTTC.

Here the CDR3 reads CASSGQGAPDTQYF. The CDR3 coding sequence is TGTGCCAGCTCTGGACAGGGGGCCCCAGATACGCAGTATTTT. This chain links TRBV6-1 with TRBJ2-3, with TRBD1 matching over 11 bases. V lost 8 bases and J lost 4; bases outside the gene matches: 5. Germline CDR1 MNHNS, CDR2 SASEGT. CDR3 size: 14 residues.

A few counts support this clone. The chain uses TRBV5-1 and TRBJ2-7; 7 bases are shared with TRBD1. The CDR3 runs to 16 residues. Germline V gene data show CDR1 as SGHRS and CDR2 as YFSETQ. The V gene end was trimmed by 3 bases and the J gene end by 6 bases; junction bases not matched to a gene: 15. DNA of the CDR3: TGCGCCAGCAGCTGGTGGGGGCAGGGGGATTTAGGCGAGCAGTACTTC. Its protein is CASSWWGQGDLGEQYF.